Listed below are T cell receptor beta chains from one sample, sequenced in a study of blood T cell repertoires in COVID-19. Using immunoSEQ multiplex PCR, the repertoire was profiled, and TCRdb retains in-frame clones only, with some absent. This sample carries fewer than 200,000 clones, around 84% of them seen once, and the ten largest clones take around 7%. Input material: PBMCs or T cells enriched from blood (not recorded which). These receptor sequences come from a man aged 50-59 years who had recovered from COVID-19. Each CDR3 is given with its conserved first and last residue. The D gene is left open where the match is weak. Size values are once, few and many counts, or a class for expanded clones, and some rows have none.

clone size	V gene	D gene	J gene	CDR3 DNA	CDR3 protein
.	TRBV19	TRBD2	TRBJ2-5	TGTGCCAGTAGTATAGTGGGACTAGCGGGGGGGCGCGAGACCCAGTACTTC	CASSIVGLAGGRETQYF
.	TRBV7-8	.	TRBJ2-7	TGTGCCAGCAGCTTGTCCAGTGGGCTATCCTACGAGCAGTACTTC	CASSLSSGLSYEQYF
.	TRBV7-9	TRBD1	TRBJ1-4	TGTGCCAGCAGCCCTGACAGGGTTGATGAAAAACTGTTTTTT	CASSPDRVDEKLFF
.	TRBV3-1/TRBV3-2	.	TRBJ1-6	TGTGCCAGCAGCCAGGGACACCCATTCACGGGATATAATTCACCCCTCCACTTT	CASSQGHPFTGYNSPLHF
.	TRBV7-2	TRBD2	TRBJ2-3	TGTGCCAGCAGCCCGGGACTAGCGGGGGGGGCAGATACGCAGTATTTT	CASSPGLAGGADTQYF
.	TRBV6-5	TRBD1	TRBJ1-5	TGTGCCAGCAGTCCAATCAAACAGGGGTATCAGCCCCAGCATTTT	CASSPIKQGYQPQHF
once	TRBV2	.	TRBJ1-4	TGTGCCAGCTCCCCCACTACAGGCCAATTACCAACTAATGAAAAACTGTTTTTT	CASSPTTGQLPTNEKLFF
.	TRBV10-3	.	TRBJ1-2	TGTGCCATCAGTGTGCCCACGGAGTATGGTGGCTACACCTTC	CAISVPTEYGGYTF
.	TRBV7-3	.	TRBJ1-5	TGTGCCAGCAGCTTAACGCAGGGCCAGCCCCAGCATTTT	CASSLTQGQPQHF
.	TRBV5-1	TRBD1	TRBJ1-2	TGCGCCAGCAGCCCCGCCGACAGGGTACTTAACTATGGCTACACCTTC	CASSPADRVLNYGYTF
.	TRBV7-9	TRBD1	TRBJ1-2	TGTGCCAGCAGCCCTCCACGCGACAGGGGAGGCGGCTACACCTTC	CASSPPRDRGGGYTF
.	TRBV18	TRBD1	TRBJ2-6	TGTGCCAGCTCACCACTGGGGACAGGGAGCTCTGGGGCCAACGTCCTGACTTTC	CASSPLGTGSSGANVLTF
few	TRBV19	.	TRBJ2-3	TGTGCCAGTAGTATGCGGATCACAGATACGCAGTATTTT	CASSMRITDTQYF
.	TRBV9	.	TRBJ2-3	TGTGCCAGCAGCGTAACCGCGGGCCGAAGCACAGATACGCAGTATTTT	CASSVTAGRSTDTQYF
.	TRBV9	TRBD1	TRBJ1-5	TGTGCCAGCAGCGTAGGAGGGGGCGGTCAGCCCCAGCATTTT	CASSVGGGGQPQHF
once	TRBV7-2	TRBD1	TRBJ2-5	TGTGCCAGCAGCTTAACCGCCCTGCAGGGGGCGCGTGAGACCCAGTACTTC	CASSLTALQGARETQYF
.	TRBV4-1	TRBD2	TRBJ2-5	TGCGCCAGCAGCCAGTCTCATTCCGGGGGGGTCGAGACCCAGTACTTC	CASSQSHSGGVETQYF
.	TRBV5-4	.	TRBJ2-1	TGTGCCAGCAGATCCGACAGTTACAATGAGCAGTTCTTC	CASRSDSYNEQFF
once	TRBV11-3	.	TRBJ2-7	TGTGCCAGCAGCTTAGATTCAGGGTCAGGGGAGCAGTACTTC	CASSLDSGSGEQYF
.	TRBV4-2	.	TRBJ1-2	TGTGCCAGCAGCCAAGACGGGAACTATGGCTACACCTTC	CASSQDGNYGYTF
.	TRBV4-1	TRBD2	TRBJ2-7	TGCGCCAGCAGCCAAGTAGCGGGGTTGACCTACGAGCAGTACTTC	CASSQVAGLTYEQYF
.	TRBV11-2	.	TRBJ2-7	TGTGCCAGCAGCACATACATACAGGGCCCAGGGCACGAGCAGTACTTC	CASSTYIQGPGHEQYF
.	TRBV7-2	.	TRBJ2-7	TGTGCCAGCAGCTTTAGCGGACCGGGTATAACCTACGAGCAGTACTTC	CASSFSGPGITYEQYF
.	TRBV9	TRBD1	TRBJ2-5	TGTGCCAGCAGCGTAGGACCACCCGGGACAGGCCAAGAGACCCAGTACTTC	CASSVGPPGTGQETQYF
.	TRBV7-2	TRBD1	TRBJ1-5	TGTGCCAGCAGCTTAGGGTACAGGGGTGAACAGCCCCAGCATTTT	CASSLGYRGEQPQHF
once	TRBV2	TRBD1	TRBJ1-1	TGTGCCAGCAGTGAAGCTGGAGACAGGGGTAAAGCTTTCTTT	CASSEAGDRGKAFF
.	TRBV3-1/TRBV3-2	.	TRBJ1-1	TGTGCCAGCAGCCCCCTGGCAGGGTTGGACACTGAAGCTTTCTTT	CASSPLAGLDTEAFF
.	TRBV11-1	.	TRBJ1-1	TGTGCCAGCAGCGGACCGGGGGTCCGGAACACTGAAGCTTTCTTT	CASSGPGVRNTEAFF
many	TRBV3-1/TRBV3-2	.	TRBJ2-7	TGTGCCAGCAGCCCTGGTACGAGAGGGGGGCAGTACTTC	CASSPGTRGGQYF
once	TRBV18	TRBD1	TRBJ1-1	TGTGCCAGCTCACCCGGGACAGGAGGGGGAGCTGAAGCTTTCTTT	CASSPGTGGGAEAFF
.	TRBV5-1	TRBD1	TRBJ1-2	TGCGCCAGCAGCGCCACAGGGGGCAGTGGTAACTATGGCTACACCTTC	CASSATGGSGNYGYTF
.	TRBV11-3	.	TRBJ1-3	TGTGCCAGCAGATCCGGGCCGGGGGGAAACACCATATATTTT	CASRSGPGGNTIYF
once	TRBV12-5	TRBD1	TRBJ2-2	TGTGCTAGTGGTGTTGGACAGGGGGCAAACACCGGGGAGCTGTTTTTT	CASGVGQGANTGELFF
.	TRBV12-3/TRBV12-4	.	TRBJ1-1	TGTGCCAGCAGTCTCGGTCGAACTGAAGCTTTCTTT	CASSLGRTEAFF
.	TRBV6-2/TRBV6-3	.	TRBJ2-5	TGTGCCAGCAGTTACTCCAGGGCGCTCGGGACCCAGTACTTC	CASSYSRALGTQYF
.	TRBV7-8	.	TRBJ1-5	TGTGCCAGCAGCCAATCGGGGAATCAGCCCCAGCATTTT	CASSQSGNQPQHF
.	TRBV11-1	.	TRBJ2-1	TGTGCCAGCAGCCTGAGGGACATCGGCTCCTACAATGAGCAGTTCTTC	CASSLRDIGSYNEQFF
.	TRBV7-2	TRBD2	TRBJ2-1	TGTGCCAGCAGCTTAGGGGCTAGCGGGCAATACAATGAGCAGTTCTTC	CASSLGASGQYNEQFF
.	TRBV7-9	TRBD1	TRBJ1-2	TGTGCCAGCAGCGGCTACAGGGGGACTAACTATGGCTACACCTTC	CASSGYRGTNYGYTF
.	TRBV27	TRBD1	TRBJ2-6	TGTGCCAGCAGTTTCACAGGGGGTCGGGGCTCTGGGGCCAACGTCCTGACTTTC	CASSFTGGRGSGANVLTF
.	TRBV30	.	TRBJ2-1	TGTGCCTGGAGTGTACTGGGGGCGGCCTACAATGAGCAGTTCTTC	CAWSVLGAAYNEQFF
.	TRBV12-5	TRBD1	TRBJ1-5	TGTGCTAGTGGGCCGGGACAGGGGTTCGATCAGCCCCAGCATTTT	CASGPGQGFDQPQHF
few	TRBV30	.	TRBJ1-5	TGTGCCTGGAGCAGTGGGGGCTATCAGCCCCAGCATTTT	CAWSSGGYQPQHF
.	TRBV9	TRBD1	TRBJ1-2	TGTGCCAGCAGCGAGGGGCCGGGACAGAGGACTGGCTACACCTTC	CASSEGPGQRTGYTF
.	TRBV29-1	TRBD1	TRBJ2-1	TGCAGCGCCTCGACAGGGTTCAATGAGCAGTTCTTC	CSASTGFNEQFF
.	TRBV7-9	TRBD2	TRBJ2-1	TGTGCCAGCAGCGCCCCCGGGGGGGCTTCCTACAATGAGCAGTTCTTC	CASSAPGGASYNEQFF
.	TRBV27	TRBD1	TRBJ2-1	TGTGCCAGCATGGACAGGGGGCAGAATGAGCAGTTCTTC	CASMDRGQNEQFF
few	TRBV7-9	.	TRBJ1-1	TGTGCCAGCAGCACTCATAGAACAGCTGATAACACTGAAGCTTTCTTT	CASSTHRTADNTEAFF
.	TRBV5-1	TRBD1	TRBJ2-7	TGCGCCAGCAGCCCGTCGCAGGGGGAATGGTACGAGCAGTACTTC	CASSPSQGEWYEQYF
.	TRBV20-1	.	TRBJ1-2	TGCAGTGCTTCAGGGGATGGCTACACCTTC	CSASGDGYTF
.	TRBV19	.	TRBJ1-2	TGTGCCAGTAGTATAGGAGGAAGCGGGTATGGCTACACCTTC	CASSIGGSGYGYTF
once	TRBV30	.	TRBJ2-2	TGTGCCTGGAAACCCAGGGTGAACACCGGGGAGCTGTTTTTT	CAWKPRVNTGELFF
few	TRBV2	.	TRBJ1-1	TGTGCCAGCAGTCAAGGGGATCGGACTGAAGCCCTCTTT	CASSQGDRTEALF
.	TRBV6-2/TRBV6-3	.	TRBJ1-2	TGTGCCAGCAGTTACTCGATGGCAGGGACTAACTATGGCTACACCTTC	CASSYSMAGTNYGYTF
.	TRBV11-3	TRBD1	TRBJ1-6	TGTGCCAGCAAACAGGGGTCCTATAATTCACCCCTCCACTTT	CASKQGSYNSPLHF